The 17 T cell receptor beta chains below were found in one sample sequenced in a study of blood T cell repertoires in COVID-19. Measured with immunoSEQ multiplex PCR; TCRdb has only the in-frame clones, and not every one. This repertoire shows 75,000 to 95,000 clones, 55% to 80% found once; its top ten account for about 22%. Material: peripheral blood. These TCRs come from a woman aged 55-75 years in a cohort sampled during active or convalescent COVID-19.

The CDR3 reads CASSLAGVRNSPLHF. In DNA, the CDR3 is TGTGCCAGCAGCCTGGCCGGGGTGAGGAATTCACCCCTCCACTTT. The rearrangement links TRBV5-6 to TRBJ1-6; no clear D. The CDR3 has 15 amino acids. V lost 4 bases and J 7 bases, leaving 15 bases between the germline ends. Per the germline V gene, CDR1 is SGHDT and CDR2 is YYEEEE.

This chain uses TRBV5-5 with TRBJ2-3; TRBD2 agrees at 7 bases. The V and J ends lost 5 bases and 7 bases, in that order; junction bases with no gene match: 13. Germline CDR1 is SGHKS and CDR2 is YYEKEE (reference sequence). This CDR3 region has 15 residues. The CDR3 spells CASSNIRGEANTQYF. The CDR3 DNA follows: TGTGCCAGCAGTAACATCCGGGGGGAGGCAAATACGCAGTATTTT.

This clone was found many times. This chain's CDR3 is CASSFVSNEQFF. As DNA, the CDR3 is TGTGCCAGCAGCTTCGTCTCCAATGAGCAGTTCTTC. The chain is built from TRBV5-6 and TRBJ2-1; D gene unclear. The V end lost 2 bases, the J end lost 6 bases, and 6 bases lay between the germline ends. The CDR3 loop spans 12 amino acids. The germline V gene has CDR1 SGHDT and CDR2 YYEEEE.

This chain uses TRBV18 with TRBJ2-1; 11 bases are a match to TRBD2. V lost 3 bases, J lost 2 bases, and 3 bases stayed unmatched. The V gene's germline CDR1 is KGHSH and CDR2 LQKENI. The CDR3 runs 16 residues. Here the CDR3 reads CASSPASGGTYNEQFF. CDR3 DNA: TGTGCCAGCTCACCCGCTAGCGGGGGGACCTACAATGAGCAGTTCTTC.

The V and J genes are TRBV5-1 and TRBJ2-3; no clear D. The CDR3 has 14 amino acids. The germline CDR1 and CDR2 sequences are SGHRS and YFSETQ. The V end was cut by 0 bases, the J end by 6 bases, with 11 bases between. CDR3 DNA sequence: TGCGCCAGCAGCTTGGGGGCCCCGGCTGATACGCAGTATTTT. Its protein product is CASSLGAPADTQYF.

CDR3 amino acids: CASSPVLGNQPQHF. In DNA, the CDR3 is TGTGCCAGCAGCCCCGTTCTAGGCAATCAGCCCCAGCATTTT. This chain links TRBV6-5 with TRBJ1-5, with D unresolved. V dropped 6 bases and J dropped 2 bases, with 11 bases sitting between them. The germline CDR1 and CDR2 sequences are MNHEY and SVGAGI. This CDR3 is 14 amino acids long.

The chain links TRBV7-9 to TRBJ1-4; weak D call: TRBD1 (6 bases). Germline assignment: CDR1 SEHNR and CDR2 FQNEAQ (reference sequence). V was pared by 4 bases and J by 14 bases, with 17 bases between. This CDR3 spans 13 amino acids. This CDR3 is CASSSQYRDNLFF. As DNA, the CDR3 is TGTGCCAGCAGCTCCCAATACCGGGACAATCTGTTTTTT.

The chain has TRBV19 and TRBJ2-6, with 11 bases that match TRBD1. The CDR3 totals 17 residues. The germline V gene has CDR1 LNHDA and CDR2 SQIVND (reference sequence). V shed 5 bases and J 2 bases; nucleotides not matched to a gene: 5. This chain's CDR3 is CASSLRDRGTGANVLTF. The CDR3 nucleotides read TGTGCCAGTAGTCTACGGGACAGGGGGACTGGGGCCAACGTCCTGACTTTC.

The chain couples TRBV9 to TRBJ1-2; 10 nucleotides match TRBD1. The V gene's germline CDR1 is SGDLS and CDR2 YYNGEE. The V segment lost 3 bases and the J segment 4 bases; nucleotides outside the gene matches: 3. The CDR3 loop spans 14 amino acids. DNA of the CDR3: TGTGCCAGCAGCGGACAGGGGGCTGGCTATGGCTACACCTTC. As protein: CASSGQGAGYGYTF.

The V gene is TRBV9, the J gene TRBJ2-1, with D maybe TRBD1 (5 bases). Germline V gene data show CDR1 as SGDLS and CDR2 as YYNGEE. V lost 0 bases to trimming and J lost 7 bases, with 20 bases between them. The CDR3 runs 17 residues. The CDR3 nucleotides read TGTGCCAGCAGCGTAGAATACGTATGGGGCCTTGGTAATGAGCAGTTCTTC. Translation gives CASSVEYVWGLGNEQFF.

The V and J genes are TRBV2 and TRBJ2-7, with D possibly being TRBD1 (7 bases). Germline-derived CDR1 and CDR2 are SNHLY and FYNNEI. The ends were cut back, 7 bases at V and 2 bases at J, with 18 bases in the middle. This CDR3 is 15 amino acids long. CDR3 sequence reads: CASKGGPGGPYEQYF. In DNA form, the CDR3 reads TGTGCCAGCAAGGGAGGTCCAGGGGGTCCCTACGAGCAGTACTTC.

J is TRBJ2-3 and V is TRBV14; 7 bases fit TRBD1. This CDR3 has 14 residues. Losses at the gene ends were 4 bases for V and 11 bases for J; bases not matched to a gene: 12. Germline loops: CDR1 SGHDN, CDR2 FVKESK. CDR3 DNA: TGTGCCAGCAGCCCGTTATATCAGGGGGAACTGCAGTATTTT. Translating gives CASSPLYQGELQYF.

CDR3 region: CASSLSGGNSPLHF. The CDR3 nucleotides are TGTGCCAGCAGCTTGTCCGGGGGTAATTCACCCCTCCACTTT. The chain links TRBV5-4 to TRBJ1-6, with D perhaps TRBD1 (5 bases). The CDR3 covers 14 residues. Trimming cost V 1 base and J 6 bases, with 8 bases left between them. CDR1 and CDR2 (germline): SGHNT, YYREEE (reference sequence). The whole variable domain, filled in from reference TRBV5-4 and TRBJ1-6, reads ETGVTQSPTHLIKTRGQQVTLRCSSQSGHNTVSWYQQALGQGPQFIFQYYREEENGRGNFPPRFSGLQFPNYSSELNVNALELDDSALYLCASSLSGGNSPLHFGNGTRLTVT.

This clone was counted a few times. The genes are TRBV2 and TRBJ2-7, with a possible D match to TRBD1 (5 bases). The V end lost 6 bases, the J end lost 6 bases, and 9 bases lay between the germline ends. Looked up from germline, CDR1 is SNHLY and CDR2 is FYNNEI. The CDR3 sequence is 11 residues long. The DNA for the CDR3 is TGTGCCAGCAGGGACACAGGCGAGCAGTACTTC. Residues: CASRDTGEQYF.

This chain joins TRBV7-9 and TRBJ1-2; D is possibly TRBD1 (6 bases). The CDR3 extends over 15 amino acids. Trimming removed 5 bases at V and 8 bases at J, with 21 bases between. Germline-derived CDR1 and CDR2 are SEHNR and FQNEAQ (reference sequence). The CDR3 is CASSGAGGAPGGYTF. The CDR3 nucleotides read TGTGCCAGCAGCGGGGCTGGGGGCGCGCCGGGGGGCTACACCTTC.

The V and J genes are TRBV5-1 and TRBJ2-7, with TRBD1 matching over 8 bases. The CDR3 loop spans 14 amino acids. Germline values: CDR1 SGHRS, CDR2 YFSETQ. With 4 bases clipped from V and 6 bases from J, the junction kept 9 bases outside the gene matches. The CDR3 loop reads CASSAGTGVGEQYF. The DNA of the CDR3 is TGCGCCAGCAGCGCAGGGACAGGCGTTGGCGAGCAGTACTTC.

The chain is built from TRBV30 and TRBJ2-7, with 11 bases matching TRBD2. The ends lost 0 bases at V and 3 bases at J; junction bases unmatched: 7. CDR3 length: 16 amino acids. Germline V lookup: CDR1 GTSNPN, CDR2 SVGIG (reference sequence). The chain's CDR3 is CAWSVRLLAGVYEQYF. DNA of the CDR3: TGTGCCTGGAGTGTACGGCTACTAGCGGGGGTCTACGAGCAGTACTTC.